These 15 T cell receptor beta chains originate from one sample sequenced in a study of cytomegalovirus exposure and HLA in healthy donors. The PCR employed 60 Vbeta primers together with 13 Jbeta primers. Assay: immunoSEQ multiplex PCR; the TCRdb copy retains only in-frame clones and omits some. The sample has roughly 100,000 clones, less than 85% seen once; the top ten hold roughly 8%. Sequenced: PBMCs. Every receptor here comes from a man in his forties or fifties in good health and CMV-seropositive.

The genes are TRBV27 and TRBJ1-1, with 8 bases lining up with TRBD1. The trim removed 0 bases at V and 2 bases at J, leaving 8 bases unmatched. The length of the CDR3 is 17 residues. CDR1 and CDR2 (germline): MNHEY, SMNVEV (reference sequence). The CDR3 is CASSLSRGRMVNTEAFF. The DNA for the CDR3 is TGTGCCAGCAGTTTATCCAGGGGGCGAATGGTTAACACTGAAGCTTTCTTT.

CDR3 DNA sequence: TGTGCCACCAGCAGGACACAGGGGACAAAAAACATTCAGTACTTC. This gives the protein CATSRTQGTKNIQYF. The V gene is TRBV15, the J gene TRBJ2-4, with 7 bases that match TRBD1. Unmatched junction bases numbered 6, after V lost 3 bases and J lost 4 bases. CDR1 is LNHNV and CDR2 is YYDKDF in the germline V gene (reference sequence). This CDR3 has 15 residues.

The V gene is TRBV19, the J gene TRBJ2-5, with D hard to call. Per the germline V gene, CDR1 is LNHDA and CDR2 is SQIVND (reference sequence). The V end was cut by 3 bases, the J end by 0 bases, with 5 bases between. The CDR3 runs 13 residues. CDR3 DNA: TGTGCCAGTAGTATGGGCAACCAAGAGACCCAGTACTTC. Translating it yields CASSMGNQETQYF.

The chain uses TRBV7-6 and TRBJ2-2; 8 bases map to TRBD1. From germline, CDR1 is SGHVS and CDR2 FNYEAQ. J gave up 0 bases and V 5 bases, and 5 bases lay outside the gene matches. The CDR3 loop spans 16 amino acids. CDR3 sequence reads: CASSPQGAANTGELFF. The CDR3 DNA is TGTGCCAGCAGCCCTCAGGGGGCCGCGAACACCGGGGAGCTGTTTTTT.

The chain couples TRBV18 to TRBJ2-2, with D perhaps TRBD2 (6 bases). The germline V and J ends were trimmed by 3 bases and 9 bases, with 8 bases remaining between them. Germline V CDR1 and CDR2: KGHSH, LQKENI. The CDR3 consists of 12 residues. The CDR3 region has the DNA TGTGCCAGCTCACCGGGGGGTCGGGAGCTGTTTTTT. Its protein product is CASSPGGRELFF.

The rearrangement uses TRBV4-1 and TRBJ2-1; D might be TRBD2 (6 bases). Germline values: CDR1 MGHRA, CDR2 YSYEKL. Trimming pared 6 bases from V and 2 bases from J, leaving 23 bases between. This CDR3 is 18 amino acids long. The CDR3 DNA reads TGCGCCAGCAGTCCGATGGGGTCAAGTAGCGGCCCCTACAATGAGCAGTTCTTC. As protein: CASSPMGSSSGPYNEQFF.

The J gene is TRBJ2-7, the V gene TRBV5-1, with TRBD2 matching over 13 bases. The trim removed 4 bases at V and 5 bases at J, leaving 6 bases unmatched. Germline V lookup: CDR1 SGHRS, CDR2 YFSETQ. There are 15 residues in the CDR3. Written as DNA, the CDR3 is TGCGCCAGCAGCGGCCGGACTAGCGGGAGCCACGAGCAGTACTTC. Residues: CASSGRTSGSHEQYF.

The chain carries TRBV30 and TRBJ2-1; 7 nucleotides line up with TRBD2. Germline CDR1 reads GTSNPN; CDR2 reads SVGIG (reference sequence). V dropped 5 bases and J dropped 0; count of bases not matched to a gene: 16. The CDR3 consists of 18 residues. This chain's CDR3 is CAWGGFIVREGSYNEQFF. DNA for the CDR3: TGTGCCTGGGGTGGGTTTATTGTTAGGGAGGGCTCCTACAATGAGCAGTTCTTC. Full variable domain (remainder filled in from reference TRBV30 and TRBJ2-1): SQTIHQWPATLVQPVGSPLSLECTVEGTSNPNLYWYRQAAGRGLQLLFYSVGIGQISSEVPQNLSASRPQDRQFILSSKKLLLSDSGFYLCAWGGFIVREGSYNEQFFGPGTRLTVL.

This chain connects TRBV19 to TRBJ2-4; TRBD1 might be the D (5 bases). Germline assignment: CDR1 LNHDA and CDR2 SQIVND (reference sequence). The CDR3 is 14 amino acids. Trimming took 3 bases from V and 15 from J, leaving 21 bases between them. CDR3 DNA: TGTGCCAGTAGTATTGGGGCAGGTCCTTTGTTAAGGTACTTC. Protein sequence: CASSIGAGPLLRYF.

The rearrangement uses TRBV23-1 and TRBJ1-1; no firm D call. TRBV23-1 has ORF status, its function being uncertain. This CDR3 spans 9 amino acids. V was cut by 6 bases and J by 11 bases, with 7 bases left in between. The CDR3 region has the DNA TGCGCCAGCAGACCCGGGGCTTTCTTT. This codes for CASRPGAFF.

V usage is TRBV30 and J usage is TRBJ2-1; tentatively, D is TRBD2 (5 bases). V lost 0 bases to trimming and J lost 5 bases, with 11 bases between them. The CDR3 spans 14 residues. Per the germline V gene, CDR1 is GTSNPN and CDR2 is SVGIG (reference sequence). Written as DNA, the CDR3 is TGTGCCTGGAGTGTTGAGCTAGCCAACAATGAGCAGTTCTTC. Amino acid sequence: CAWSVELANNEQFF.

The chain couples TRBV6-5 to TRBJ2-1; 7 bases match TRBD2. The V gene's germline CDR1 is MNHEY and CDR2 SVGAGI. CDR3 length: 14 residues. J lost 9 bases, V lost 0 bases, and 5 bases had no gene match. CDR3 amino acids: CASSYSRTRGEQFF. The CDR3 region has the DNA TGTGCCAGCAGTTACTCGAGGACTAGAGGTGAGCAGTTCTTC.

The CDR3 DNA reads TGTGCCAGCAGCTGGCCGGGATACACGGCGGGACTAGCGGGGGCTACGCAGTATTTT. It specifies CASSWPGYTAGLAGATQYF. The chain employs TRBV7-9 and TRBJ2-3; 14 positions match TRBD2. Germline V gene lookup returns CDR1 SEHNR and CDR2 FQNEAQ (reference sequence). There are 19 residues in the CDR3. V was clipped by 4 bases and J by 8 bases; unmatched bases: 17.

As DNA, the CDR3 is TGTGCCAGCTTGAGGGGGCTGAATGAAAAACTGTTTTTT. Its protein product is CASLRGLNEKLFF. The J gene is TRBJ1-4, the V gene TRBV6-1, with 7 bases fitting TRBD1. CDR3 length: 13 residues. Germline lookup yields CDR1 MNHNS and CDR2 SASEGT. The V segment lost 8 bases and the J segment 5 bases; nucleotides outside the gene matches: 5.

The chain combines TRBV5-5 with TRBJ2-3; 7 bases are shared with TRBD1. V shed 6 bases and J 0 bases; nucleotides not matched to a gene: 7. CDR3 length equals 15 residues. The V gene's germline CDR1 is SGHKS and CDR2 YYEKEE (reference sequence). The CDR3 sequence is CASTSGQLSTDTQYF. The CDR3 DNA is TGTGCCAGCACCTCGGGACAGCTCAGCACAGATACGCAGTATTTT.